The rows below give T cell receptor beta chains drawn from one sample of a study of T cell repertoires in cytomegalovirus infection. TCRdb re-derived calls from the reads in MiXCR, one entry per CDR3 protein. The table has around 310,000 distinct CDR3 sequences, roughly 29% seen once. No cognate antigen is known for these TCRs. The specimen was cultured PBMCs, collected from culture after CMV antigen stimulation. The receptors were sampled from a human donor in good health (CMV status not recorded). Some clones in this sample may be carry-over from other donors' samples. The CDR3 runs from the conserved cysteine through the conserved F or W. D genes are given only for firm matches.

j_call: TRBJ1-2; d_call: .; v_call: TRBV7-2; cdr3_aa: CASFFGLGEEVYGYTF
j_call: TRBJ2-3; d_call: TRBD2; v_call: TRBV5-4; cdr3_aa: CASSQGLAGGRSTDTQYF
j_call: TRBJ2-7; d_call: .; v_call: TRBV6-1; cdr3_aa: CASRATIAGSYEQYF
j_call: TRBJ1-3; d_call: .; v_call: TRBV6-6; cdr3_aa: CASSRYTEGSGNTIYF
j_call: TRBJ2-2; d_call: .; v_call: TRBV29-1; cdr3_aa: CSVHDSAGELFF
j_call: TRBJ1-5; d_call: .; v_call: TRBV28; cdr3_aa: CASSPKPGGFNQPQHF
j_call: TRBJ2-7; d_call: .; v_call: TRBV12-3/TRBV12-4; cdr3_aa: CASSSLRVGQGTYEQYF
j_call: TRBJ2-3; d_call: TRBD2; v_call: TRBV12-3/TRBV12-4; cdr3_aa: CASSLRLAGATDTQYF
j_call: TRBJ2-3; d_call: .; v_call: TRBV25-1; cdr3_aa: CASIPGSTDTQYF
j_call: TRBJ2-2; d_call: .; v_call: TRBV7-6; cdr3_aa: CASSQQENTGELFF
j_call: TRBJ1-2; d_call: TRBD1; v_call: TRBV10-3; cdr3_aa: CAISEGQGDGYTF
j_call: TRBJ1-1; d_call: .; v_call: TRBV7-2; cdr3_aa: CASSLGGRRTEAFF
j_call: TRBJ1-2; d_call: .; v_call: TRBV24-1; cdr3_aa: CATSPGDRYGYTF
j_call: TRBJ2-3; d_call: .; v_call: TRBV11-3; cdr3_aa: CASSSRASTQYF
j_call: TRBJ1-5; d_call: TRBD1; v_call: TRBV28; cdr3_aa: CASRVQGLSNQPQHF
j_call: TRBJ1-3; d_call: TRBD1; v_call: TRBV9; cdr3_aa: CASSVRGDRLSGNTIYF
j_call: TRBJ2-1; d_call: TRBD2; v_call: TRBV4-1; cdr3_aa: CASSQETSGGYNEQFF
j_call: TRBJ1-1; d_call: .; v_call: TRBV7-9; cdr3_aa: CASSLGRRATEAFF
j_call: TRBJ2-1; d_call: .; v_call: TRBV6-1; cdr3_aa: CASTQDPYNEQFF
j_call: TRBJ1-1; d_call: TRBD1; v_call: TRBV12-3/TRBV12-4; cdr3_aa: CASTTGTALLNTEAFF
j_call: TRBJ2-7; d_call: .; v_call: TRBV9; cdr3_aa: CASSSGLISYEQYF
j_call: TRBJ2-1; d_call: TRBD2; v_call: TRBV9; cdr3_aa: CASSVMPLGGGSYNEQFF
j_call: TRBJ2-2; d_call: .; v_call: TRBV18; cdr3_aa: CASSPGVSNTGELFF
j_call: TRBJ2-1; d_call: .; v_call: TRBV27; cdr3_aa: CASSYGGISYNEQFF
j_call: TRBJ1-1; d_call: TRBD1; v_call: TRBV7-2; cdr3_aa: CASSFRQGSNTEAFF
j_call: TRBJ1-5; d_call: .; v_call: TRBV19; cdr3_aa: CASKGFGQGSRNQPQHF
j_call: TRBJ1-2; d_call: .; v_call: TRBV30; cdr3_aa: CAWSAYSYGYTF
j_call: TRBJ1-1; d_call: .; v_call: TRBV27; cdr3_aa: CATARGYPNTEAFF
j_call: TRBJ2-1; d_call: .; v_call: TRBV19; cdr3_aa: CASSIGLGYNEQFF
j_call: TRBJ2-7; d_call: TRBD1; v_call: TRBV28; cdr3_aa: CASRQQGAYEQYF
j_call: TRBJ1-2; d_call: .; v_call: TRBV6-1; cdr3_aa: CASSEGQGGYTF
j_call: TRBJ2-1; d_call: TRBD1; v_call: TRBV5-4; cdr3_aa: CASSHPGRGGREQFF
j_call: TRBJ1-2; d_call: TRBD1; v_call: TRBV20-1; cdr3_aa: CSARQGRERYTF